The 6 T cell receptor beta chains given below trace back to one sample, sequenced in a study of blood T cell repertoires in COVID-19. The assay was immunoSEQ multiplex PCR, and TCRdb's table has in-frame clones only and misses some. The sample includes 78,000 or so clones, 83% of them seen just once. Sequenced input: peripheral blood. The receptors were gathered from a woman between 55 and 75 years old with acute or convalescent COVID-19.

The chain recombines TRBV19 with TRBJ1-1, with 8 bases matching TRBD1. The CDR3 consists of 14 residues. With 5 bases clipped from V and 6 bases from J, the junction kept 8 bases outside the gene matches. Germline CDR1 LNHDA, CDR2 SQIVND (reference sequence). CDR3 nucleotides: TGTGCCAGTAGTGACCTAGACAGGGGTTCTGAAGCTTTCTTT. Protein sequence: CASSDLDRGSEAFF.

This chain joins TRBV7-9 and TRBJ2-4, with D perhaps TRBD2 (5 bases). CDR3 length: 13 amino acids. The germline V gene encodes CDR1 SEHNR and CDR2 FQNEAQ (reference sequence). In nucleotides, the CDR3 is TGTGCGAGCGGACTGCGCTCCGGAAACATTCAGTACTTC. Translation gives CASGLRSGNIQYF.

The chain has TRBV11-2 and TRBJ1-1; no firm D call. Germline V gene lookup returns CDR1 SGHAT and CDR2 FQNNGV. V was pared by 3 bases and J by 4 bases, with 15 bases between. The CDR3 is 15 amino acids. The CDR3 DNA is TGTGCCAGCAGCTTCCGGAGGGCGTGGGTCACTGAAGCTTTCTTT. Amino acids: CASSFRRAWVTEAFF.

Here the CDR3 reads CASSFSTRGGTYNEQFF. CDR3 nucleotides: TGTGCCAGCAGCTTCTCGACGCGGGGGGGCACCTACAATGAGCAGTTCTTC. The genes are TRBV5-4 and TRBJ2-1, with 9 bases fitting TRBD2. The V gene's germline CDR1 is SGHNT and CDR2 YYREEE (reference sequence). V lost 2 bases and J lost 2; bases outside the gene matches: 8. The CDR3 runs 17 residues.

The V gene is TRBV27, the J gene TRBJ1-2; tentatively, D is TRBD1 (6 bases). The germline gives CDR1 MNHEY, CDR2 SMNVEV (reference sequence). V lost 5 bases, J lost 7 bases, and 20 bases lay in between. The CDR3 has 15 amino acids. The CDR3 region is CASSPQGPIGGGYTF. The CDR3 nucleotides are TGTGCCAGCAGTCCACAGGGTCCCATAGGTGGTGGCTACACCTTC.

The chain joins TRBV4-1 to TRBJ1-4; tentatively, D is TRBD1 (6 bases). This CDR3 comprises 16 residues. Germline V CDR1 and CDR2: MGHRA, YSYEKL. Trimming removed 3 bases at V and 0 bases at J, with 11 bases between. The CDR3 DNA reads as TGCGCCAGCAGCCATTCAAAGGGGGCAACTAATGAAAAACTGTTTTTT. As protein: CASSHSKGATNEKLFF.